This TCR beta chain was sequenced in a study of early T cells in non-severe SARS-CoV-2 infection listed by TCRdb under 2021. With respect to the entire study: TCR sequencing used bulk RNA from unsorted whole blood, so alpha and beta chains could not be paired.

Trimming takes 4 bases from V and 3 bases from J, and the germline ends sit 7 bases apart. The CDR3 has 12 amino acids, counting the end cysteine and phenylalanine. This entry keeps only the CDR3 DNA: 36 bases, framed from base 1. CDR1 and CDR2, per the germline V gene, are ENHRY and SYGVKD. The library relied on 5' RACE. Reads for this sample came from a NextSeq 500. To correct for sequencing error and PCR bias, the TCR library protocol tagged individual cDNA molecules with unique molecular identifiers. TCR alpha and beta chains were both sequenced, and the abundances of alpha and beta sequences in each sample were closely correlated with each other. Processing in the source paper ran as follows. Decombinator V4 was used to annotate TCR sequences for V gene, J gene and CDR3. TCRs were defined as expanded if a significant change between any two time points was detected under a Poisson model with p below 0.0001. Abundances of TCRs were expressed as counts per million after normalisation to the total number of TCRs sequenced in each sample. TRAV1-2 paired with TRAJ12, TRAJ20 or TRAJ33 defined MAIT TCRs, while TRAV10 paired with TRAJ18 defined iNKT TCRs. VDJdb, accessed on 1 November 2021, was searched for TCRs annotated for CMV, EBV and SARS-CoV-2, and TCRs annotated for more than one antigen were excluded. The public reads were quality trimmed at Q25 with fastp and then assembled into clones with MiXCR by TCRdb, keeping productive beta chains. Every entry covers one CDR3 protein and lists the most common genes and DNA from its rows. The V and J calls, along with clone size, are taken from TCRdb and not from the paper's own processing. Present in this sample are tens of thousands of distinct CDR3 sequences, around 16% of which were seen just once. Of the sample, more than 10% is held by the ten largest clones.

This clonotype has a handful of counts. Its antigen remains unidentified. The record has no base qualities; no much larger clone is one base away. The paper as a whole reports these results and caveats: VDJdb matching was skewed toward anti-spike CD8 responses, so virus-specific expansions were likely underestimated and private and CD4 specificities were missed.

The study was a case-control design nested within a healthcare worker cohort in London, UK, with weekly nasopharyngeal swab PCR tests and blood sampling. Healthcare workers were recruited between 23 and 31 March 2020, during the week of the UK lockdown, and were followed weekly for up to roughly 16 weeks. The TCR comes from an adult who was a healthcare worker with PCR-confirmed SARS-CoV-2 infection or an uninfected control (not recorded which). The source material was whole blood. The rearrangement combines TRBV10-3 with TRBJ2-7; the D gene lacks a confident call. For the CDR3, the sequence is CAISAGNYEQYF. The sequenced DNA is TGTGCCATCAGTGCAGGAAACTACGAGCAGTACTTC.